Given below is one T cell receptor beta chain in context. Assay: immunoSEQ multiplex PCR; the TCRdb copy retains only in-frame clones and omits some. This sample has 350,000 to 450,000 clones, with about 90% found just once. Trimming took 4 bases from V and 4 from J, leaving 18 bases between them. The CDR3 has 16 residues. Germline V gives CDR1 SEHNR, CDR2 FQNEAQ (reference sequence). Recovered status in Cohort 3 required two negative PCRs, clearance, or symptom resolution. This specimen belongs to a study of blood T cell repertoires in COVID-19. The J gene is TRBJ2-3, the V gene TRBV7-9, with a weak D call TRBD2 (6 bases). The clonotype originates from a woman younger than 45 who had recovered from COVID-19. The sequenced sample consisted of PBMCs or T cells enriched from blood (not recorded which). The CDR3 is CASSSSRLAGPDTQYF. DNA of the CDR3: TGTGCCAGCAGCTCCTCCAGACTGGCGGGGCCAGATACGCAGTATTTT.